This T cell receptor (beta chain) was sequenced in a study of beta chain features in type 1 diabetes. Whole-study results and caveats: Type 1 diabetes patients had moderately but significantly shorter TCRB CDR3s in all four CD4+ subsets.

The isolated RNA, all of it, was reverse transcribed, so expressed TCRB transcripts were what got sequenced. Sequencing used immunoSEQ multiplex PCR; TCRdb keeps in-frame clones, though not all of them. The data hold some 160,000 clones, with 7.5% to 9.5% observed a single time. This clone was observed a handful of times. What it binds is unknown. The sequencing sample was made of central memory CD4+ T cells from blood. This receptor was identified in a woman younger than 35 with type 1 diabetes.

CDR3 loop: CASSLREGDSPLHF. DNA for the CDR3: TGCGCCAGCAGCCTCAGGGAAGGGGATTCACCCCTCCACTTT. V is TRBV4-1 and J is TRBJ1-6; a possible D gene is TRBD1 (5 bases). The germline gives CDR1 MGHRA, CDR2 YSYEKL. Deletions cut 4 bases from V and 8 bases from J, with 12 bases between. The CDR3 length is 14 residues.